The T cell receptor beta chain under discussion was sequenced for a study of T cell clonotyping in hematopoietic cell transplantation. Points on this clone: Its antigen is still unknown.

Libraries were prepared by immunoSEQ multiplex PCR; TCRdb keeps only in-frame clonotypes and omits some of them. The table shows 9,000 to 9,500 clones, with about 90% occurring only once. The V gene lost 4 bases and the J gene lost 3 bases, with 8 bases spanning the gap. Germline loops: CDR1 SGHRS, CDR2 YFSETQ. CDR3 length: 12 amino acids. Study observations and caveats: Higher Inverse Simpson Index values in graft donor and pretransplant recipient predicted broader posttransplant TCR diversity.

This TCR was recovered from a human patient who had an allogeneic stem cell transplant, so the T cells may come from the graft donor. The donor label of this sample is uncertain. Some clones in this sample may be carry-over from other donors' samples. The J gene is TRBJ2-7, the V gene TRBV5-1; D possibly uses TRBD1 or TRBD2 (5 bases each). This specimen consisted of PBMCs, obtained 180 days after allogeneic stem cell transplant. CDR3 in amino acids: CASSRDGYEQYF. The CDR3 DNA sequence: TGCGCCAGCAGCCGGGACGGCTACGAGCAGTACTTC.